This entry is about one T cell receptor beta chain. This clone was seen a single time. There is no known antigen for this receptor. No per-base quality is available; no much larger clone lies one base away. The CDR3 contains 15 residues, cysteine and phenylalanine counted. Here the CDR3 DNA is all that survives: 45 bases in frame from base 1. The germline V gene gives CDR1 as SGHTA and CDR2 as FQGNSA. Cut back by 5 bases and 0 bases, the V and J ends lie 11 bases apart. This record belongs to a study of T cell responses to AZD1222 COVID-19 vaccine listed by TCRdb under 2021. Regarding the study in general: TCR sequencing was performed for 230 to 250 trial participants, of whom roughly 200 were given two doses of AZD1222 and around 25 were given two doses of MenACWY control vaccine. Trial participants were enrolled by age into subgroups of 18-55, 56-69 and 70-plus years, and roughly 150, 30 and 60 TCR-sequenced participants, respectively, were included in these subgroups. What the research found in general, with its limitations: Because no day 14 peak-response samples were available, repertoires were characterized only after the peak T cell response. In the small 56-69-year group, the increase in depth fell short of significance, most likely because of low power. The whole spike protein was spanned by vaccine-associated CD4 TCRs, and dominant responses were seen in regions 160-218 and 743-854. Conclusions about previously exposed vaccinees were limited because only six AZD1222 recipients were SARS-CoV-2 seropositive at baseline. After two AZD1222 doses, both the breadth and the depth of spike-specific TCRs were significantly higher than at day 0 and than in MenACWY recipients. Reportedly, close to half of the unique spike-specific TCRs recognized epitopes lying outside the regions that are mutated in the B.1.351 and B.1.1.7 variants. Participants were mostly white British, with more females than males. The authors suggested clonal diversity may have been underestimated.

According to the study, the label for this sample's time point signals: about 28 days (+/-7) after the second vaccine dose. Explained via the paper, the treatment or condition label denotes: meningococcal conjugate vaccine given as trial control. Vaccinee samples came from UK trials COV001 and COV002, including a single-blind randomized controlled phase 2/3 trial of AZD1222 (ChAdOx1 nCoV-19) in healthy adults. For TCRbeta chain sequencing, PBMC samples from trial participants were taken at day 0 and at day 28 after the second dose. The CDR3 regions of human TCRbeta chains were subjected to immunosequencing. In the original analysis: Repertoire TCRs were checked for matches against a reference library of SARS-CoV-2-specific TCRs that had been generated using the MIRA antigen-specificity platform. Breadth was defined as the fraction of unique TCRs that were SARS-CoV-2-associated. Depth was defined as the fraction of total T cells that were SARS-CoV-2-associated. Using the MIRA data, every spike-specific TCR was mapped to the spike region that the TCR reacted to and assigned to either a CD4 or a CD8 class. Log10-transformed breadth and depth values were compared by one-way ANOVA with Sidak's multiple comparisons tests. Here the immuneACCESS table is served through TCRdb, limited to in-frame sequences with V and J called. Missing clones are a known gap in these copies; in checked studies unresolved V genes cover under half, and the rest lacks a known reason. V, J and clone size are those of that table, while D and trimming were read from the DNA. In all, the sample holds approximately 150,000 clones, and approximately 91% of those were seen once. The top ten clonotypes cover under 5.5% of the sample.

Recombination joined TRBV7-2 with TRBJ2-1; the D gene is perhaps TRBD1, on 6 matching bases. The sample here was peripheral blood, taken 28 days after the second dose of the MenACWY control vaccine. The origin of this receptor is an adult who received the MenACWY meningococcal vaccine as a control. In nucleotide form, the sequence is TGTGCCAGCAGCGCAGGGGTTAGCTCCTACAATGAGCAGTTCTTC. It encodes CASSAGVSSYNEQFF.